This is a list of T cell receptor beta chains from one sample in a study of tumor-infiltrating lymphocytes in localized non-small cell lung cancer. Data came from immunoSEQ multiplex PCR; TCRdb stores just in-frame clones and leaves some out. This table has 24,000 or so clones, roughly 63% appearing once. Sequencing was done on a sample of lung tumor tissue. Receptors were obtained from a human donor with non-small cell lung cancer. The CDR3 runs from the conserved cysteine through the conserved F or W. D genes are given only for firm matches. The size field is filled for only some rows; it gives once, few, many or a size class.

len | j_gene | d_gene | abundance | v_gene | CDR3aa | CDR3nt
13 | TRBJ2-7 | - | - | TRBV6-6 | CASSYSGRYEQYF | TGTGCCAGCAGTTACTCAGGGCGATACGAGCAGTACTTC
12 | TRBJ1-1 | - | few | TRBV6-5 | CASRGWNTEAFF | TGTGCCAGCAGAGGGTGGAACACTGAAGCTTTCTTT
16 | TRBJ2-7 | TRBD2 | - | TRBV4-3 | CASSQDPSGRSYEQYF | TGCGCCAGCAGCCAAGATCCTAGCGGGAGGAGCTACGAGCAGTACTTC
12 | TRBJ2-7 | - | once | TRBV5-5 | CASSFTPYEQYF | TGTGCCAGCAGCTTTACTCCCTACGAGCAGTACTTC
16 | TRBJ2-3 | TRBD2 | - | TRBV15 | CATSIQTSGRKDTQYF | TGTGCCACCAGCATTCAGACTAGCGGGAGGAAAGATACGCAGTATTTT
16 | TRBJ2-3 | TRBD2 | - | TRBV6-4 | CASSDSAGEVTDTQYF | TGTGCCAGCAGTGACTCGGCGGGAGAGGTCACAGATACGCAGTATTTT
14 | TRBJ1-2 | - | - | TRBV9 | CASSIGVPDYGYTF | TGTGCCAGCAGCATAGGGGTTCCCGACTATGGCTACACCTTC
17 | TRBJ2-7 | TRBD2 | - | TRBV11-2 | CASSAGRTSGGTYEQYF | TGTGCCAGCAGCGCGGGTCGGACTAGCGGGGGAACCTACGAGCAGTACTTC
14 | TRBJ2-7 | - | once | TRBV7-2 | CASSFRTVGVEQYF | TGTGCCAGCAGCTTCAGGACTGTAGGGGTGGAGCAGTACTTC
15 | TRBJ1-4 | TRBD1 | - | TRBV29-1 | CSAAALDRDVVELFF | TGCAGCGCCGCCGCCTTGGACAGGGATGTCGTGGAACTGTTTTTT
14 | TRBJ1-3 | - | few | TRBV18 | CASSGTPVGNTIYF | TGTGCCAGCTCCGGGACACCAGTCGGAAACACCATATATTTT
14 | TRBJ1-5 | - | - | TRBV19 | CASSIAGGYQPQHF | TGTGCCAGTAGTATAGCGGGGGGCTATCAGCCCCAGCATTTT
13 | TRBJ1-1 | - | medium-sized | TRBV7-6 | CASRTGLNTEAFF | TGTGCCAGCAGGACAGGATTGAACACTGAAGCTTTCTTT